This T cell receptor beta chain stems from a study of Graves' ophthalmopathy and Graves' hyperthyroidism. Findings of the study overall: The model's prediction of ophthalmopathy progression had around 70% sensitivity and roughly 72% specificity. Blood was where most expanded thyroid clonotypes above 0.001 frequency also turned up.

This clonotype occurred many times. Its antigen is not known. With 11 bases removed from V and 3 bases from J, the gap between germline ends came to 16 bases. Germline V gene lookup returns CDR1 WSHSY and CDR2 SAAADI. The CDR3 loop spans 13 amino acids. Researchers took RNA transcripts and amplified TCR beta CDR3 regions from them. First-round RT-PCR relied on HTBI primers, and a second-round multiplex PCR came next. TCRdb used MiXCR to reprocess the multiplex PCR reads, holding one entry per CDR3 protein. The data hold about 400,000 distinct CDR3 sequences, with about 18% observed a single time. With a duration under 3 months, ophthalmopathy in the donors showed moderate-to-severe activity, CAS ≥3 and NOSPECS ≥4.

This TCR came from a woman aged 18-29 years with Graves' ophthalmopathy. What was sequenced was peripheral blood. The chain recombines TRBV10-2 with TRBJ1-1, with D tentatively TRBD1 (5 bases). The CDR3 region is CAGGMTEDTEAFF. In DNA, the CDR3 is TGCGCCGGAGGGATGACAGAGGACACTGAAGCTTTCTTT.